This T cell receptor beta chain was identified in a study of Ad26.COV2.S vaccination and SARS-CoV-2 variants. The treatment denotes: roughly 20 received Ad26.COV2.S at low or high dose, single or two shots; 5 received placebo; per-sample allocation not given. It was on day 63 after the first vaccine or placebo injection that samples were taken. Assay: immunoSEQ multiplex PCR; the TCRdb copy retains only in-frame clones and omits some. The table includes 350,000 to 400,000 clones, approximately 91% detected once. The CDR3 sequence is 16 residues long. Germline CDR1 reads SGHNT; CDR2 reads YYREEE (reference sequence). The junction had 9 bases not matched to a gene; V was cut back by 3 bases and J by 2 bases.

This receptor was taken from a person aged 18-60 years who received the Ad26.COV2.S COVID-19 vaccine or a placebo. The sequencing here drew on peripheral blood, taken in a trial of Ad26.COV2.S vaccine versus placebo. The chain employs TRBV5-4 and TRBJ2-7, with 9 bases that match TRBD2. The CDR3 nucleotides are TGTGCCAGCAGCTCCGGCGGCGGGGGGGCACCCTACGAGCAGTACTTC. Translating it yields CASSSGGGGAPYEQYF.